One sample yielded the 5 T cell receptor beta chains listed below, sequenced in a study of cytomegalovirus exposure and HLA in healthy donors. Primers included in the PCR were 60 Vbeta and 13 Jbeta primers. Sequencing used immunoSEQ multiplex PCR; TCRdb keeps in-frame clones, though not all of them. Of under 150,000 clones listed, 65% to 80% are singletons. Material: PBMCs. The receptors here all came from a male donor in good health and CMV-seropositive.

The rearrangement links TRBV19 to TRBJ2-3; 13 nucleotides match TRBD2. The germline CDR1 and CDR2 sequences are LNHDA and SQIVND (reference sequence). This CDR3 is 18 amino acids long. Trimming took 5 bases from V and 0 from J; bases not matched to a gene: 8. The CDR3 DNA is TGTGCCAGTAGTCTTAGGACTAGCGGGAGAGGGAGCACAGATACGCAGTATTTT. This codes for CASSLRTSGRGSTDTQYF.

This rearrangement joins TRBV18 to TRBJ2-7; 9 nucleotides agree with TRBD2. The V gene's germline CDR1 is KGHSH and CDR2 LQKENI. V lost 3 bases to trimming and J lost 6 bases; unmatched junction nucleotides: 3. The CDR3 contains 13 residues. The CDR3: CASSPSGGSEQYF. CDR3 nucleotides: TGTGCCAGCTCACCTAGCGGGGGCTCCGAGCAGTACTTC.

This rearrangement joins TRBV6-5 to TRBJ1-5; D is perhaps TRBD1 (6 bases). The V end was cut by 1 base, the J end by 5 bases, with 15 bases between. The V gene's germline CDR1 is MNHEY and CDR2 SVGAGI. The CDR3 has 16 amino acids. CDR3 amino acids: CASSYFPHRADQPQHF. For the CDR3, the DNA is TGTGCCAGCAGTTACTTCCCCCACAGGGCTGATCAGCCCCAGCATTTT.

This chain links TRBV6-1 with TRBJ2-1; tentatively, D is TRBD1 (6 bases). The CDR3 length is 16 residues. Germline assignment: CDR1 MNHNS and CDR2 SASEGT. Trimming pared 2 bases from V and 8 bases from J, leaving 19 bases between. The CDR3 is CASSENRDMGLDEQFF. The CDR3 bases are TGTGCCAGCAGTGAAAACCGGGACATGGGTTTGGATGAGCAGTTCTTC.

The chain is built from TRBV21-1 and TRBJ2-1; whether TRBD1, the table's D call, matches the DNA was not checked. TRBV21-1 is noted as a pseudogene. The CDR3 consists of 18 residues. CDR3 nucleotides: TGTGCCAGCAGCAAAAGCCCTAAGACAGGGGTCCCCTACAATGAGCAGTTCTTC. It codes for CASSKSPKTGVPYNEQFF.